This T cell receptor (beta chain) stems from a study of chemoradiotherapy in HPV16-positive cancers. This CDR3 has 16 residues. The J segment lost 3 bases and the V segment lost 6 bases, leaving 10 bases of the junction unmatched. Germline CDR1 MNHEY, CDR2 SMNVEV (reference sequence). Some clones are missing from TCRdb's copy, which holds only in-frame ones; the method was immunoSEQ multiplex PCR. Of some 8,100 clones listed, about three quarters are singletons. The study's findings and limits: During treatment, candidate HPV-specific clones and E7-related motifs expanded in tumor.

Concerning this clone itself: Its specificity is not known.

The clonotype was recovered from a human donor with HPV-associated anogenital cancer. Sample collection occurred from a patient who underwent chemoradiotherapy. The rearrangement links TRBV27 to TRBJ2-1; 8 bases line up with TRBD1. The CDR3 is CASRKTGGRGYNEQFF. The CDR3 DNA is TGTGCCAGCAGAAAAACAGGGGGTAGGGGCTACAATGAGCAGTTCTTC.